This T cell receptor beta chain came from a study of blood T cell repertoires in COVID-19. On the study more broadly: COVID-19 samples, acute and convalescent, were from the United States, Italy and Spain.

Clones were sequenced by immunoSEQ multiplex PCR, and TCRdb holds only the in-frame ones, with some missing. The sample has a few hundred thousand clones, approximately 89% seen once. The germline V gene has CDR1 SGHDT and CDR2 YYEEEE. V was clipped by 5 bases and J by 6 bases; unmatched bases: 6. This CDR3 is 14 amino acids long. The sample comprised peripheral blood. The V call is TRBV5-6, the J call TRBJ2-3; TRBD2 matches 10 bases. This TCR derives from a woman aged 60-75 years with COVID-19, enrolled during active disease. The CDR3 nucleotides read TGTGCCAGCAGGAAGCGGGGGGGCGGTGATACGCAGTATTTT. Translating it yields CASRKRGGGDTQYF.